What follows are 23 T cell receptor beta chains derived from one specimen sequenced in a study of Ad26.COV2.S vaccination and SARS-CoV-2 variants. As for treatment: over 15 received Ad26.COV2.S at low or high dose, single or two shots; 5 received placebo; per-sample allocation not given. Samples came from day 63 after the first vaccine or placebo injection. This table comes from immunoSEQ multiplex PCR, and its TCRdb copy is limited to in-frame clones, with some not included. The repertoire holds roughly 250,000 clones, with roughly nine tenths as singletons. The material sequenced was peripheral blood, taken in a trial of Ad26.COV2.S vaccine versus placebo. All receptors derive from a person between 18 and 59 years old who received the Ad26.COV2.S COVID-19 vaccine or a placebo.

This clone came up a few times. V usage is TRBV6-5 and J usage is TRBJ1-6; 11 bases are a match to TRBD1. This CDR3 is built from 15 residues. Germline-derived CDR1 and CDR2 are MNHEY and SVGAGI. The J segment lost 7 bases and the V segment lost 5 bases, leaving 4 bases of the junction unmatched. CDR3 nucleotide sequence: TGTGCCAGCAGTATAAGGGACAGGGGGAATTCACCCCTCCACTTT. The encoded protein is CASSIRDRGNSPLHF.

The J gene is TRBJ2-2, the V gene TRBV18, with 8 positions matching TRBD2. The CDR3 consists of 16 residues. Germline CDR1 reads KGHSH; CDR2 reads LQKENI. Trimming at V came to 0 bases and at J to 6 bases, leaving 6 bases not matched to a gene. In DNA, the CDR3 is TGTGCCAGCTCACCACCAGCCAGCGGGGGCTCCGGGGAGCTGTTTTTT. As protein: CASSPPASGGSGELFF. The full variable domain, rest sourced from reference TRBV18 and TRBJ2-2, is NAGVMQNPRHLVRRRGQEARLRCSPMKGHSHVYWYRQLPEEGLKFMVYLQKENIIDESGMPKERFSAEFPKEGPSILRIQQVVRGDSAAYFCASSPPASGGSGELFFGEGSRLTVL.

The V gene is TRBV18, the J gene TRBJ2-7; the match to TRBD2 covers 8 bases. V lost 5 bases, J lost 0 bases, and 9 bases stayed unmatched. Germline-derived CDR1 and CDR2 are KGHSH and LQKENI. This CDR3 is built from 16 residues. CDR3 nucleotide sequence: TGTGCCAGCTCAGCAATAACCGGGACTAGCTCCTACGAGCAGTACGTC. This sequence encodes CASSAITGTSSYEQYV.

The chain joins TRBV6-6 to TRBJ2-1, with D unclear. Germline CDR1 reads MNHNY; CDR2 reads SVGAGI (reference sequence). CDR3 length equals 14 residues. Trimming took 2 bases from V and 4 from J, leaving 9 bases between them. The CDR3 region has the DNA TGTGCCAGCAGTTACATTTCGTTTTACAATGAGCAGTTCTTC. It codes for CASSYISFYNEQFF.

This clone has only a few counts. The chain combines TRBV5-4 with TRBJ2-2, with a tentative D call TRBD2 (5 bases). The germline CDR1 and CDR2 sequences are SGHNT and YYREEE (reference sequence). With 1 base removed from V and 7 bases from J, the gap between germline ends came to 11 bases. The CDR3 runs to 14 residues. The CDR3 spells CASSLYRAGGELFF. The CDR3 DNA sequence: TGTGCCAGCAGCTTGTATCGGGCGGGCGGGGAGCTGTTTTTT.

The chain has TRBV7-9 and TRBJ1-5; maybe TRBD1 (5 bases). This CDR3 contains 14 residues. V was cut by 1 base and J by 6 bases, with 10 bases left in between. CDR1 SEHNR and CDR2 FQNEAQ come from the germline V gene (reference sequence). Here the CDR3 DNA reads TGTGCCAGCAGCTTAGGGACAACCGGTCAGCCCCAGCATTTT. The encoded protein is CASSLGTTGQPQHF.

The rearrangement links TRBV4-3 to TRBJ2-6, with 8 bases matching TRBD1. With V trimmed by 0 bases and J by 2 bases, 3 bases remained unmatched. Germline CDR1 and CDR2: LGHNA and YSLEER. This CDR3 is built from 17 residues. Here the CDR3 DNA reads TGCGCCAGCAGCCAAGACCCGGACAGGGCTGGGGCCAACGTCCTGACTTTC. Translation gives CASSQDPDRAGANVLTF.

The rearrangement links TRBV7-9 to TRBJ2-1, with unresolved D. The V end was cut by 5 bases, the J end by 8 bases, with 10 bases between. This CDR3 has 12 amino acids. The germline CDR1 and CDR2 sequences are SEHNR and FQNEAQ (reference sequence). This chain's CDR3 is CASSPGWDEQFF. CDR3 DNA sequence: TGTGCCAGCAGCCCCGGCTGGGATGAGCAGTTCTTC.

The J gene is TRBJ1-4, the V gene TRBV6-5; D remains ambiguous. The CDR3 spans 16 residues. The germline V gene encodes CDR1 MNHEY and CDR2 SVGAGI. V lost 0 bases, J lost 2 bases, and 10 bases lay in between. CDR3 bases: TGTGCCAGCAGTTACTCCCCTCGTATGACTAATGAAAAACTGTTTTTT. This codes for CASSYSPRMTNEKLFF.

The CDR3 spells CASSVGGSYGYTF. The CDR3 DNA reads as TGTGCCAGCAGCGTAGGGGGCAGCTATGGCTACACCTTC. V usage is TRBV9 and J usage is TRBJ1-2, with D possibly matching TRBD1 (5 bases). The CDR3 runs to 13 residues. Trimming removed 0 bases at V and 4 bases at J, with 7 bases between. CDR1 and CDR2 (germline): SGDLS, YYNGEE.

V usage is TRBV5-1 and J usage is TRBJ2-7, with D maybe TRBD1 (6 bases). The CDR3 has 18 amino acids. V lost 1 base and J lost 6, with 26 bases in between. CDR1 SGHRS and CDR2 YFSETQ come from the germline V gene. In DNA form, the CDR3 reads TGCGCCAGCAGCTTGCCCCAGCGACACATCCCAGGACAGAGCGAGCAGTACTTC. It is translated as CASSLPQRHIPGQSEQYF.

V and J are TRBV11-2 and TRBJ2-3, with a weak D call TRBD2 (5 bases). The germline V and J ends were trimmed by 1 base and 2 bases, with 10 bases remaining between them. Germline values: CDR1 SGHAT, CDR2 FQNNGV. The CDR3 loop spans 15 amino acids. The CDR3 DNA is TGTGCCAGCAGCTTAGCCAGCGGCTTCACAGATACGCAGTATTTT. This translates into CASSLASGFTDTQYF.

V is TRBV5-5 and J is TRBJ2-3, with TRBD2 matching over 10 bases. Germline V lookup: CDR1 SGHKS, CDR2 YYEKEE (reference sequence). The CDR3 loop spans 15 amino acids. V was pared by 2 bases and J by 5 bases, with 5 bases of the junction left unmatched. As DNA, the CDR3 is TGTGCCAGCAGCTTTAGCGGGGGGCAGGGAGATACGCAGTATTTT. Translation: CASSFSGGQGDTQYF.

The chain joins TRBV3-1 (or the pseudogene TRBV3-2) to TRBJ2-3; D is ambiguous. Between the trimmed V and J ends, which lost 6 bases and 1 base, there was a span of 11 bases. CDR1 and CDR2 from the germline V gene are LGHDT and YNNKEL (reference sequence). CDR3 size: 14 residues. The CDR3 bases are TGTGCCAGCAGGTCTTCTAGTGGCACAGATACGCAGTATTTT. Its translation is CASRSSSGTDTQYF.

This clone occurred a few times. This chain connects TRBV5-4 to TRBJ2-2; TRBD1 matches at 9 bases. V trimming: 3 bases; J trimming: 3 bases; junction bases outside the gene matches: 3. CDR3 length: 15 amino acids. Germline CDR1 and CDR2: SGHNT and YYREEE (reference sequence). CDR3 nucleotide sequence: TGTGCCAGCAGCTCTAACAGGGGGCACACCGGGGAGCTGTTTTTT. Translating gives CASSSNRGHTGELFF.

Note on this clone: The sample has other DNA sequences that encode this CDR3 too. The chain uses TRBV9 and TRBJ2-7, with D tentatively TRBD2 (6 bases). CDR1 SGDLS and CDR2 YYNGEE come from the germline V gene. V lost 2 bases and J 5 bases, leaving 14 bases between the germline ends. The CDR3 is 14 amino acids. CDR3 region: CASSVGGGTHEQYF. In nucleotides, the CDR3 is TGTGCCAGCAGCGTCGGAGGAGGGACCCACGAGCAGTACTTC. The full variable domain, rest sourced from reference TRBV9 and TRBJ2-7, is DSGVTQTPKHLITATGQRVTLRCSPRSGDLSVYWYQQSLDQGLQFLIQYYNGEERAKGNILERFSAQQFPDLHSELNLSSLELGDSALYFCASSVGGGTHEQYFGPGTRLTVT.

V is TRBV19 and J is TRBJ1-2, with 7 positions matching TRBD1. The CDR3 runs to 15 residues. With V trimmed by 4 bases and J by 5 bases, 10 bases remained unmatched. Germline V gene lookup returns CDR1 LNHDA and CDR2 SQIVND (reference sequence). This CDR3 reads CASSTRTGLTYGYTF. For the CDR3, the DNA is TGTGCCAGTAGTACCAGGACAGGCTTAACGTATGGCTACACCTTC.

The CDR3 bases are TGTGCCAGCAGCTTGCAGACCAGCCTGTGGCAGTTCTTC. Translated: CASSLQTSLWQFF. The chain has TRBV7-9 and TRBJ2-1; the D is unclear. This CDR3 has 13 residues. Looked up from germline, CDR1 is SEHNR and CDR2 is FQNEAQ (reference sequence). The V gene lost 3 bases and the J gene lost 12 bases, with 15 bases spanning the gap.

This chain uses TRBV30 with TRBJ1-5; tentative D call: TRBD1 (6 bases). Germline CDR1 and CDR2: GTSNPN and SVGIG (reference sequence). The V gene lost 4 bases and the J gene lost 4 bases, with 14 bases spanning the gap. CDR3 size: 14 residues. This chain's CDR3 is CAWTGQPFNQPQHF. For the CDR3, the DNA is TGTGCCTGGACAGGACAGCCTTTTAATCAGCCCCAGCATTTT.

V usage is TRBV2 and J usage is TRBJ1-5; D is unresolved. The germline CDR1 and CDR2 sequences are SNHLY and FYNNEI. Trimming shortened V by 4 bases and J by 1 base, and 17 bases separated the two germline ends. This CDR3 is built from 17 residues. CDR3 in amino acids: CASSGGWVETSNQPQHF. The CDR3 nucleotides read TGTGCCAGCAGTGGAGGATGGGTGGAGACGAGCAATCAGCCCCAGCATTTT.

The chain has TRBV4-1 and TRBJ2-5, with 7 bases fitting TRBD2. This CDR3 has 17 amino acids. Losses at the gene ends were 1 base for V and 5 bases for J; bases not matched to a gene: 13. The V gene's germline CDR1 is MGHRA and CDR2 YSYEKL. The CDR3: CASSQVPGLRIKETQYF. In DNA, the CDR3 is TGCGCCAGCAGCCAAGTTCCGGGACTACGAATAAAGGAGACCCAGTACTTC.

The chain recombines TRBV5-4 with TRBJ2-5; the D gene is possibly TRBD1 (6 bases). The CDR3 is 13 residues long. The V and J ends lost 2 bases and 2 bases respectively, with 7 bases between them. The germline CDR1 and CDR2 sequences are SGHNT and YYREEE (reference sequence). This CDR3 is CASSLQGQETQYF. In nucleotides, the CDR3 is TGTGCCAGCAGCTTACAGGGACAAGAGACCCAGTACTTC.

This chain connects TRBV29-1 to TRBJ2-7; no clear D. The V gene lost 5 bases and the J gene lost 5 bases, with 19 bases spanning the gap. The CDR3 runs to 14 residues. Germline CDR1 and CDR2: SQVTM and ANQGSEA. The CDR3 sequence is CSVRSLAICNEQYV. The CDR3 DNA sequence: TGCAGCGTTCGTAGTCTGGCTATTTGTAACGAGCAGTACGTC.